This TCR beta chain was captured in a study of T cell repertoires in cytomegalovirus infection (dated by TCRdb to about 2019). At the level of the whole study: Donor HLA type was relevant to the analysis, as public TCR beta signatures indicated carriage of CMV infection together with the matching HLA type. On the study overall, not on this receptor specifically: In both this cohort and an independent roughly 350-donor cohort, the cumulative frequency of public TCR beta family members distinguished carriers of CMV infection plus the relevant HLA type. The ex vivo response was dominated by HLA-C-restricted CMV-specific TCR beta clonotypes, which also provided the single most frequent clonotype in two of eight donors.

Sequencing instrument: Illumina HiSeq 1500. TCRdb trimmed the raw reads at Q25, called clones with MiXCR and kept productive beta chains. Under each unique CDR3 protein, matching rows form one entry showing the most common genes and DNA. In all, the sample holds roughly 230,000 distinct CDR3 sequences, and under 25% of those were seen once. The ten top clones hold 15% to 20% of the sample. This clonotype was seen repeatedly, ten times or more. This receptor's antigen is unknown. No base quality information exists; no much larger clone differs at one position. Looking up the germline V gene yields CDR1 SGHTA and CDR2 FQGTGA. Cut back by 5 bases and 5 bases, the V and J ends lie 18 bases apart. From the cysteine through the phenylalanine, the CDR3 covers 16 amino acids. The entry retains the CDR3 DNA only, 48 bases that are in frame from base 1.

The sequenced sample was CD8+ T cells from PBMCs. This clonotype was sampled from a human donor in good health (CMV status not recorded). Some clones in this sample may be carry-over from other donors' samples. The chain uses TRBV7-3 and TRBJ2-2; tentative D gene TRBD2, with 6 bases matching. In nucleotides, the sequence is TGTGCCAGCAGCCCCCTTGTGACTAGTGGTACCGGGGAGCTGTTTTTT. Translated, it reads CASSPLVTSGTGELFF.